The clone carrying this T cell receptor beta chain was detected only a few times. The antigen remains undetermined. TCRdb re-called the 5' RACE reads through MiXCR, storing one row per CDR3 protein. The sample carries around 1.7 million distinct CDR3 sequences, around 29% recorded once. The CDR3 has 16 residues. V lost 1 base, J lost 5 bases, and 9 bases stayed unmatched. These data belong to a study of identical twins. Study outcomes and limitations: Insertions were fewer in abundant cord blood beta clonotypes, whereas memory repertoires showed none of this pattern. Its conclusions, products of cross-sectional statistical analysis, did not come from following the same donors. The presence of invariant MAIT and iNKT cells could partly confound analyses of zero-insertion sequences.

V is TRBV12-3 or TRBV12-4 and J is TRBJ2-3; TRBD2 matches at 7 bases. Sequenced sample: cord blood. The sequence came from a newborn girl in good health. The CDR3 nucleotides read TGTGCCAGCAGTTTAGGTATAGCGGGCCTAGGAGATACGCAGTATTTT. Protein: CASSLGIAGLGDTQYF.